These 25 T cell receptor beta chains came from one sample sequenced in a study of shared clonotypes between healthy human individuals. Produced via immunoSEQ multiplex PCR; TCRdb's table is partial and in-frame only. Among about 2.4 million clones, roughly 93% were seen once, and the ten largest hold about 0.38%. The sample was naive CD4+ T cells from PBMCs. Documented subset: CD45RA+ positively selected. The receptors stem from a young man in good health. Some clones in this sample may be carry-over from other donors' samples.

The V and J genes are TRBV28 and TRBJ2-7, with D tentatively TRBD1 (6 bases). Between the trimmed V and J ends, which lost 7 bases and 7 bases, there was a span of 20 bases. The germline gives CDR1 MDHEN, CDR2 SYDVKM. This CDR3 has 14 residues. Written as DNA, the CDR3 is TGTGCCAGCATCTCCACAGGGTGGGCGTTTGAGCAGTACTTC. Amino acid sequence: CASISTGWAFEQYF.

The V call is TRBV18, the J call TRBJ2-7, with a tentative D call TRBD1 (5 bases). V was trimmed by 3 bases and J by 4 bases, leaving 7 bases between them. Per germline, CDR1 KGHSH and CDR2 LQKENI. The CDR3 consists of 12 residues. The CDR3 sequence: CASSPWTYEQYF. DNA for the CDR3: TGTGCCAGCTCACCCTGGACATACGAGCAGTACTTC.

The rearrangement links TRBV4-1 to TRBJ2-4; 7 bases fit TRBD2. CDR1 MGHRA and CDR2 YSYEKL come from the germline V gene. V shed 0 bases, J shed 0 bases, and the junction held 20 bases outside the gene matches. The CDR3 has 22 residues. DNA of the CDR3: TGCGCCAGCAGCCAAGATTCGGTCCCAAAGAACCAAGCGGGAAGAGCCAAAAACATTCAGTACTTC. This gives the protein CASSQDSVPKNQAGRAKNIQYF.

J is TRBJ2-1 and V is TRBV19, with 7 bases aligning to TRBD1. The length of the CDR3 is 15 residues. The germline V gene has CDR1 LNHDA and CDR2 SQIVND (reference sequence). V lost 4 bases and J lost 6; bases outside the gene matches: 9. Here the CDR3 reads CASSKDRPPSNEQFF. The CDR3 DNA follows: TGTGCCAGTAGTAAGGACAGGCCCCCTTCCAATGAGCAGTTCTTC.

The chain recombines TRBV29-1 with TRBJ1-1, with 8 bases aligning to TRBD1. There are 13 residues in the CDR3. The V and J ends lost 0 bases and 5 bases, in that order; junction bases with no gene match: 2. Germline lookup yields CDR1 SQVTM and CDR2 ANQGSEA. The CDR3 protein is CSVEDRGRTEAFF. The CDR3 DNA reads as TGCAGCGTTGAAGACAGGGGGCGGACTGAAGCTTTCTTT.

This rearrangement joins TRBV6-1 to TRBJ1-2; possibly TRBD1 for D (5 bases). Germline CDR1 reads MNHNS; CDR2 reads SASEGT. The V and J ends lost 5 bases and 3 bases respectively, with 16 bases between them. This CDR3 is built from 15 residues. The CDR3 region has the DNA TGTGCCAGCAGTTTTTACCAGGGTAATTACTATGGCTACACCTTC. Amino acids: CASSFYQGNYYGYTF.

This sequence joins TRBV5-5 and TRBJ1-1; the match to TRBD1 covers 12 bases. Trimming removed 4 bases from V and 5 bases from J; junction bases left unmatched: 3. Germline V CDR1 and CDR2: SGHKS, YYEKEE (reference sequence). The CDR3 runs 14 residues. The chain's CDR3 is CASSVGQGATEAFF. The CDR3 bases are TGTGCCAGCAGCGTGGGACAGGGGGCTACTGAAGCTTTCTTT.

This chain uses TRBV20-1 with TRBJ2-7; D is perhaps TRBD1 (6 bases). Trimming removed 4 bases at V and 8 bases at J, with 12 bases between. Germline V gene data show CDR1 as DFQATT and CDR2 as SNEGSKA (reference sequence). The CDR3 consists of 11 residues. The CDR3: CSATNRDKQYF. Written as DNA, the CDR3 is TGCAGTGCTACCAATCGGGACAAGCAGTACTTC.

The J gene is TRBJ2-7, the V gene TRBV7-2; 9 bases agree with TRBD2. This CDR3 has 14 amino acids. Germline V lookup: CDR1 SGHTA, CDR2 FQGNSA. Germline trimming cut 5 bases from V and 7 bases from J; bases unmatched to any gene: 9. CDR3 amino acids: CASSALAGVGEQYF. For the CDR3, the DNA is TGTGCCAGCAGCGCGTTAGCGGGAGTGGGGGAGCAGTACTTC.

This clone was seen just once. The same CDR3 can be traced to other DNA sequences in this sample. J is TRBJ2-2 and V is TRBV7-3, with TRBD1 identical over 8 bases. In germline, CDR1 is SGHTA, CDR2 FQGTGA. J lost 0 bases, V lost 2 bases, and 2 bases had no gene match. The CDR3 is 16 amino acids. CDR3 sequence (DNA): TGTGCCAGCAGCTTATTGGACAGGGCGAACACCGGGGAGCTGTTTTTT. This encodes CASSLLDRANTGELFF. Variable domain in full (rest from reference TRBV7-3 and TRBJ2-2): GAGVSQTPSNKVTEKGKYVELRCDPISGHTALYWYRQSLGQGPEFLIYFQGTGAADDSGLPNDRFFAVRPEGSVSTLKIQRTERGDSAVYLCASSLLDRANTGELFFGEGSRLTVL.

The chain's CDR3 is CASSPQADRDYGYTF. The CDR3 DNA reads TGTGCCAGCAGTCCCCAGGCGGACAGGGACTATGGCTACACCTTC. The chain has TRBV27 and TRBJ1-2; the match to TRBD1 covers 8 bases. The J segment lost 3 bases and the V segment lost 5 bases, leaving 8 bases of the junction unmatched. The V gene's germline CDR1 is MNHEY and CDR2 SMNVEV (reference sequence). CDR3 length: 15 amino acids.

This chain uses TRBV28 with TRBJ1-3, with 8 nucleotides matching TRBD1. This CDR3 region has 15 residues. V shed 6 bases and J 2 bases; nucleotides not matched to a gene: 6. The germline gives CDR1 MDHEN, CDR2 SYDVKM. The chain's CDR3 is CASSTGGLAGNTIYF. In nucleotides, the CDR3 is TGTGCCAGCAGCACAGGGGGACTAGCTGGAAACACCATATATTTT. Supplemented by reference TRBV28 and TRBJ1-3, the full variable domain reads DVKVTQSSRYLVKRTGEKVFLECVQDMDHENMFWYRQDPGLGLRLIYFSYDVKMKEKGDIPEGYSVSREKKERFSLILESASTNQTSMYLCASSTGGLAGNTIYFGEGSWLTVV.

J is TRBJ1-3 and V is TRBV9; maybe TRBD1 (5 bases). The CDR3 totals 15 residues. The germline CDR1 and CDR2 sequences are SGDLS and YYNGEE. The V end lost 0 bases, the J end lost 2 bases, and 9 bases lay between the germline ends. Here the CDR3 DNA reads TGTGCCAGCAGCGTAGCCGACAGAACTGGAAACACCATATATTTT. It specifies CASSVADRTGNTIYF.

This chain connects TRBV6-6 to TRBJ1-5, with no clear D. Germline loops: CDR1 MNHNY, CDR2 SVGAGI (reference sequence). The CDR3 loop spans 16 amino acids. Between the trimmed V and J ends, which lost 4 bases and 1 base, there was a span of 14 bases. CDR3 residues: CASSFGSGWSNQPQHF. The CDR3 DNA reads as TGTGCCAGCAGTTTCGGTTCCGGTTGGAGCAATCAGCCCCAGCATTTT.

The chain carries TRBV4-3 and TRBJ1-5; a possible D gene is TRBD1 (5 bases). CDR3 length: 14 residues. Germline CDR1 and CDR2: LGHNA and YSLEER. Trimming pared 4 bases from V and 5 bases from J, leaving 12 bases between. The CDR3 nucleotides are TGCGCCAGCAGCCCCCGAGAAGGGGATCAGCCCCAGCATTTT. This encodes CASSPREGDQPQHF.

CDR3: CASREGGHSGNTIYF. The CDR3 DNA is TGTGCCAGCAGGGAAGGGGGTCACTCTGGAAACACCATATATTTT. The V call is TRBV28, the J call TRBJ1-3; D may be TRBD1 (6 bases). Germline values: CDR1 MDHEN, CDR2 SYDVKM. The CDR3 is 15 amino acids. V was clipped by 6 bases and J by 0 bases, with 12 bases between them.

The chain links TRBV5-6 to TRBJ2-7, with 8 bases matching TRBD1. CDR1 and CDR2 (germline): SGHDT, YYEEEE. The J segment lost 2 bases and the V segment lost 3 bases, leaving 7 bases of the junction unmatched. CDR3 length: 15 residues. CDR3 sequence reads: CASSSRTGNPYEQYF. The DNA for the CDR3 is TGTGCCAGCAGCTCGCGGACAGGGAACCCCTACGAGCAGTACTTC.

The chain combines TRBV5-4 with TRBJ1-1; 7 nucleotides line up with TRBD1. The V and J ends lost 0 bases and 4 bases, in that order; junction bases with no gene match: 6. The CDR3 spans 15 residues. In germline, CDR1 is SGHNT, CDR2 YYREEE (reference sequence). The CDR3 coding sequence is TGTGCCAGCAGCTTGGGACAGGGAGTGGTCACTGAAGCTTTCTTT. It translates to CASSLGQGVVTEAFF.

The V call is TRBV6-5, the J call TRBJ1-1, with 9 bases lining up with TRBD1. V shed 7 bases, J shed 0 bases, and the junction held 6 bases outside the gene matches. Germline V gene data show CDR1 as MNHEY and CDR2 as SVGAGI. This CDR3 is built from 15 residues. CDR3 nucleotides: TGTGCCAGCACCCCGGGACAGGGAATGAACACTGAAGCTTTCTTT. This encodes CASTPGQGMNTEAFF.

J is TRBJ2-7 and V is TRBV30, with D unclear. Trimming removed 3 bases from V and 4 bases from J, with 10 bases in between. The CDR3 is made up of 12 amino acids. Germline V gene data show CDR1 as GTSNPN and CDR2 as SVGIG (reference sequence). The CDR3 loop is CAWRGNQYEQYF. The CDR3 DNA reads TGTGCCTGGAGGGGTAACCAATACGAGCAGTACTTC.

As regards this clone: This same CDR3 is encoded by further DNA sequences in the sample. This chain joins TRBV29-1 and TRBJ2-1; 10 bases are shared with TRBD1. With V trimmed by 6 bases and J by 4 bases, 6 bases remained unmatched. The CDR3 consists of 14 residues. Germline-derived CDR1 and CDR2 are SQVTM and ANQGSEA. This CDR3 is CSVERDRGYNEQFF. CDR3 nucleotide sequence: TGCAGCGTCGAAAGGGACAGGGGTTACAATGAGCAGTTCTTC.

J is TRBJ2-5 and V is TRBV6-5; maybe TRBD1 (7 bases). Germline lookup yields CDR1 MNHEY and CDR2 SVGAGI. Trimming took 4 bases from V and 2 from J, leaving 11 bases between them. The CDR3 totals 14 residues. CDR3 sequence: CASSWRDRQETQYF. The CDR3 nucleotides are TGTGCCAGCAGTTGGCGGGACAGACAAGAGACCCAGTACTTC.

This clone was recorded once. The V gene is TRBV4-3, the J gene TRBJ2-7; D is ambiguous. V lost 2 bases, J lost 2 bases, and 13 bases lay in between. Germline CDR1 is LGHNA and CDR2 is YSLEER. The CDR3 runs to 15 residues. CDR3 region: CASSQTRGSTYEQYF. The CDR3 nucleotides are TGCGCCAGCAGCCAAACCCGCGGCAGTACCTACGAGCAGTACTTC.

V and J are TRBV19 and TRBJ1-1; the D is unclear. The CDR3 is 15 residues long. Between the trimmed V and J ends, which lost 4 bases and 2 bases, there was a span of 14 bases. Germline V gene sequence: CDR1 LNHDA, CDR2 SQIVND (reference sequence). DNA of the CDR3: TGTGCCAGTAGTAGATGGGAAGCGGGAAACACTGAAGCTTTCTTT. As protein: CASSRWEAGNTEAFF. Filled out from reference TRBV19 and TRBJ1-1, the complete variable domain reads DGGITQSPKYLFRKEGQNVTLSCEQNLNHDAMYWYRQDPGQGLRLIYYSQIVNDFQKGDIAEGYSVSREKKESFPLTVTSAQKNPTAFYLCASSRWEAGNTEAFFGQGTRLTVV.

This rearrangement joins TRBV28 to TRBJ2-7; no reliable D call. CDR3 length equals 13 residues. Germline lookup yields CDR1 MDHEN and CDR2 SYDVKM. With 4 bases removed from V and 2 bases from J, the gap between germline ends came to 9 bases. The CDR3 DNA reads as TGTGCCAGCAGTTATTCTGTACCCTACGAGCAGTACTTC. Residues: CASSYSVPYEQYF.